Listed here are 20 T cell receptor beta chains from one sample, sequenced in a study of brain T cells in children with intractable seizures (dated by TCRdb to about 2021). The library was generated by the immunoSEQ multiplex PCR assay. What TCRdb holds here is the immuneACCESS table cut down to in-frame rearrangements. Part of the clones is not present; checked against another copy, under half of the missing clones reflect an unresolved V gene, and the others are unexplained. The table for this sample lists about 64,000 clones; about 96% of them were counted only once. Clones ranked in the top ten supply 0.3% to 0.4% of the sample. Taken with the paper, the label for time point translates to: resected brain tissue, or blood drawn just prior to surgery. Sequences were derived from peripheral blood, sampled at surgery. These receptors were taken from a boy younger than two with focal cortical dysplasia and intractable seizures.

This chain links TRBV11-2 with TRBJ2-3; 11 positions agree with TRBD2. With 1 base clipped from V and 8 bases from J, the junction kept 2 bases outside the gene matches. CDR3 length: 14 amino acids. Per the germline V gene, CDR1 is SGHAT and CDR2 is FQNNGV. CDR3 amino acids: CASSLGLAGLTQYF. The CDR3 DNA is TGTGCCAGCAGCTTAGGACTAGCGGGACTTACGCAGTATTTT.

V usage is TRBV9 and J usage is TRBJ2-1; 9 bases line up with TRBD2. The V segment lost 0 bases and the J segment 8 bases; nucleotides outside the gene matches: 6. The germline gives CDR1 SGDLS, CDR2 YYNGEE. The CDR3 consists of 15 residues. As DNA, the CDR3 is TGTGCCAGCAGCGTAGCGTCGGTAGCGGGGGATGAGCAGTTCTTC. It is translated as CASSVASVAGDEQFF. The full variable domain, with the rest looked up from reference TRBV9 and TRBJ2-1, is DSGVTQTPKHLITATGQRVTLRCSPRSGDLSVYWYQQSLDQGLQFLIQYYNGEERAKGNILERFSAQQFPDLHSELNLSSLELGDSALYFCASSVASVAGDEQFFGPGTRLTVL.

The V call is TRBV27, the J call TRBJ2-3, with D uncertain. The CDR3 sequence is 13 residues long. Trimming removed 9 bases from V and 2 bases from J, with 12 bases in between. The germline gives CDR1 MNHEY, CDR2 SMNVEV (reference sequence). This chain's CDR3 is CASRLYNTDTQYF. CDR3 nucleotide sequence: TGTGCCAGTCGGCTCTACAACACAGATACGCAGTATTTT.

The J gene is TRBJ1-2, the V gene TRBV18, with a tentative D call TRBD1 (5 bases). V was cut by 3 bases and J by 1 base, with 12 bases left in between. CDR1 is KGHSH and CDR2 is LQKENI in the germline V gene. CDR3 length equals 15 residues. CDR3 loop: CASSPRDLHNYGYTF. In DNA form, the CDR3 reads TGTGCCAGCTCACCCCGGGACCTCCATAACTATGGCTACACCTTC. Supplemented by reference TRBV18 and TRBJ1-2, the full variable domain reads NAGVMQNPRHLVRRRGQEARLRCSPMKGHSHVYWYRQLPEEGLKFMVYLQKENIIDESGMPKERFSAEFPKEGPSILRIQQVVRGDSAAYFCASSPRDLHNYGYTFGSGTRLTVV.

This clone was detected once. In DNA form, the CDR3 reads TGTGCCAGCAGCCCATTCGACAGTAACTACAATGAGCAGTTCTTC. This translates into CASSPFDSNYNEQFF. The chain recombines TRBV7-3 with TRBJ2-1, with D perhaps matching TRBD1 (5 bases). This CDR3 contains 15 residues. Per germline, CDR1 SGHTA and CDR2 FQGTGA. Trimming stripped 5 bases from V and 3 bases from J, with 14 bases between.

The chain carries TRBV19 and TRBJ2-7; perhaps TRBD1 as D (5 bases). V was shortened by 3 bases and J by 2 bases, with 14 bases between the two germline ends. This CDR3 contains 15 residues. The germline V gene has CDR1 LNHDA and CDR2 SQIVND (reference sequence). CDR3 DNA sequence: TGTGCCAGTAGTATCTCAGGGATAAGCGCCTACGAGCAGTACTTC. It yields the protein CASSISGISAYEQYF.

The chain uses TRBV5-4 and TRBJ2-3, with D unclear. CDR1 SGHNT and CDR2 YYREEE come from the germline V gene (reference sequence). V lost 0 bases to trimming and J lost 0 bases, with 5 bases between them. The CDR3 spans 14 residues. The CDR3 sequence: CASSLGLSTDTQYF. The CDR3 DNA reads TGTGCCAGCAGCTTGGGGCTTAGCACAGATACGCAGTATTTT.

The genes are TRBV19 and TRBJ1-4, with a tentative D call TRBD1 (6 bases). CDR1 is LNHDA, CDR2 SQIVND, per germline (reference sequence). This CDR3 has 14 amino acids. Trimming took off 5 bases at V and 8 bases at J, with 15 bases between the two ends. The CDR3 loop is CASSLNRDYEKLFF. The CDR3 DNA sequence: TGTGCCAGTAGTCTCAACAGGGATTACGAAAAACTGTTTTTT.

This clone was seen just once. The rearrangement uses TRBV5-4 and TRBJ1-6; maybe TRBD1 (5 bases). The V end was cut by 6 bases, the J end by 9 bases, with 10 bases between. This CDR3 has 12 amino acids. The germline gives CDR1 SGHNT, CDR2 YYREEE (reference sequence). CDR3 amino acids: CASTQGRSPLHF. The CDR3 DNA sequence: TGTGCCAGCACCCAGGGCCGTTCACCCCTCCACTTT. The full variable domain, with the rest looked up from reference TRBV5-4 and TRBJ1-6, is ETGVTQSPTHLIKTRGQQVTLRCSSQSGHNTVSWYQQALGQGPQFIFQYYREEENGRGNFPPRFSGLQFPNYSSELNVNALELDDSALYLCASTQGRSPLHFGNGTRLTVT.

DNA for the CDR3: TGTGCCAGCTCACCAGCATGGGAAGACGAGCAGTACTTC. Protein sequence: CASSPAWEDEQYF. The V call is TRBV18, the J call TRBJ2-7; no definite D call. This CDR3 is 13 amino acids long. Germline V gene sequence: CDR1 KGHSH, CDR2 LQKENI. Trimming pared 2 bases from V and 5 bases from J, leaving 10 bases between.

The chain joins TRBV6-1 to TRBJ1-6; D may be TRBD1 (6 bases). V gave up 2 bases and J gave up 15 bases, with 17 bases separating them. The CDR3 loop spans 14 amino acids. The germline CDR1 and CDR2 sequences are MNHNS and SASEGT. CDR3 sequence reads: CASSEFRGQRILHF. The CDR3 nucleotides read TGTGCCAGCAGTGAATTCAGGGGCCAGCGGATCCTCCACTTT.

The chain employs TRBV19 and TRBJ2-7; D not resolved. V was shortened by 3 bases and J by 3 bases, with 9 bases between the two germline ends. The germline gives CDR1 LNHDA, CDR2 SQIVND (reference sequence). CDR3 size: 13 residues. The CDR3 region has the DNA TGTGCCAGTAGTATCAACAGACTCTACGAGCAGTACTTC. Residues: CASSINRLYEQYF.

This clone has a single count. J is TRBJ2-3 and V is TRBV6-2 or TRBV6-3; a possible D gene is TRBD1 (6 bases). The V gene's germline CDR1 is MNHEY and CDR2 SVGEGT. The germline V and J ends were trimmed by 2 bases and 3 bases, with 9 bases remaining between them. The CDR3 sequence is 14 residues long. The CDR3: CASSYQGWTDTQYF. In nucleotides, the CDR3 is TGTGCCAGCAGTTACCAGGGGTGGACAGATACGCAGTATTTT.

The chain uses TRBV19 and TRBJ2-1, with a tentative D call TRBD1 (5 bases). The V end was cut by 1 base, the J end by 0 bases, with 13 bases between. The CDR3 length is 17 residues. From germline, CDR1 is LNHDA and CDR2 SQIVND (reference sequence). CDR3 sequence (DNA): TGTGCCAGTAGTATAGTTGGGGCGGATAGCTCCTACAATGAGCAGTTCTTC. Its translation is CASSIVGADSSYNEQFF.

The rearrangement uses TRBV7-2 and TRBJ2-3; 9 positions match TRBD2. This CDR3 contains 15 residues. V lost 1 base, J lost 1 base, and 0 bases stayed unmatched. Per germline, CDR1 SGHTA and CDR2 FQGNSA. CDR3 DNA: TGTGCCAGCAGCTTAGGCGGGAGGGGCACAGATACGCAGTATTTT. Its protein product is CASSLGGRGTDTQYF. Full variable domain (rest looked up from reference TRBV7-2 and TRBJ2-3): GAGVSQSPSNKVTEKGKDVELRCDPISGHTALYWYRQSLGQGLEFLIYFQGNSAPDKSGLPSDRFSAERTGGSVSTLTIQRTQQEDSAVYLCASSLGGRGTDTQYFGPGTRLTVL.

V gene TRBV19 combines with J gene TRBJ2-4; D is undetermined. CDR3 size: 17 residues. V dropped 3 bases and J dropped 0 bases, with 15 bases sitting between them. Germline loops: CDR1 LNHDA, CDR2 SQIVND (reference sequence). This CDR3 is CASSIPSISLAKNIQYF. Written as DNA, the CDR3 is TGTGCCAGTAGTATCCCCTCAATATCCCTAGCCAAAAACATTCAGTACTTC.

J is TRBJ2-1 and V is TRBV9, with D possibly TRBD2 on 5 matching bases. The germline V gene encodes CDR1 SGDLS and CDR2 YYNGEE. The ends were cut back, 5 bases at V and 8 bases at J, with 17 bases in the middle. The CDR3 contains 14 residues. CDR3 DNA: TGTGCCAGCAGTCAGGAGGTCGGGTGGGATGAGCAGTTCTTC. This codes for CASSQEVGWDEQFF.

The chain uses TRBV6-5 and TRBJ1-1; D is possibly TRBD1 (6 bases). Germline V lookup: CDR1 MNHEY, CDR2 SVGAGI. V lost 4 bases and J lost 0, with 9 bases in between. The CDR3 runs 14 residues. The CDR3 region has the DNA TGTGCCAGCAGTTTAAGGGACATGAACACTGAAGCTTTCTTT. This codes for CASSLRDMNTEAFF.

This chain links TRBV28 with TRBJ2-3; 9 bases agree with TRBD2. The V gene end was trimmed by 3 bases and the J gene end by 0 bases; junction bases not matched to a gene: 7. Germline V gene data show CDR1 as MDHEN and CDR2 as SYDVKM. CDR3 length: 17 residues. CDR3 in DNA: TGTGCCAGCAGTTTCATAAGACTAGCGGAGAGCACAGATACGCAGTATTTT. Its translation is CASSFIRLAESTDTQYF.

The chain has TRBV7-2 and TRBJ2-3; no clear D gene. Germline-derived CDR1 and CDR2 are SGHTA and FQGNSA. The germline V and J ends were trimmed by 1 base and 0 bases, with 11 bases remaining between them. The CDR3 is 16 amino acids. The CDR3 sequence: CASSLGFQASTDTQYF. DNA for the CDR3: TGTGCCAGCAGCTTAGGTTTCCAGGCTAGCACAGATACGCAGTATTTT.